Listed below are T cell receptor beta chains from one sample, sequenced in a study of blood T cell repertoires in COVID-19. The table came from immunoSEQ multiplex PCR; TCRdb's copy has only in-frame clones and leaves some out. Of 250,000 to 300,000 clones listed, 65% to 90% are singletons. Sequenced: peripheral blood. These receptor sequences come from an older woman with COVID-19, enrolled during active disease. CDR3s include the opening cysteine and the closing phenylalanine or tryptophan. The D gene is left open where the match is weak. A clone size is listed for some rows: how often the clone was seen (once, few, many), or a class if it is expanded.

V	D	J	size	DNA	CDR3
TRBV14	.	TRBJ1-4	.	TGTGCCAGCAGCCCCAGGCGGGGATCAACTAATGAAAAACTGTTTTTT	CASSPRRGSTNEKLFF
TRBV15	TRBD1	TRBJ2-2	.	TGTGCCACCAGCAGAGCCAGCCTGGACGCGGGACAGGGGTACACCGGGGAGCTGTTTTTT	CATSRASLDAGQGYTGELFF
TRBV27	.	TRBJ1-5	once	TGTGCCAGCAGTTCTCCCCCTCAGCCCCAGCATTTT	CASSSPPQPQHF
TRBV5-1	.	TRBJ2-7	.	TGCGCCAGCAGCTTGGCATTAGTAGGTCAGGGAGGCCACGAGCAGTACTTC	CASSLALVGQGGHEQYF
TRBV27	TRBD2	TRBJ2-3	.	TGTGCCAGCAGTCGCCCGACTAGCGGGGGCACAGATACGCAGTATTTT	CASSRPTSGGTDTQYF
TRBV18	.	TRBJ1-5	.	TGTGCCAGCTCACCTCAGGGGACCAATCAGCCCCAGCATTTT	CASSPQGTNQPQHF
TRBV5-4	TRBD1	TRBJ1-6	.	TGTGCCAGCAGCTTGGCAAAGACAGGGCAACACTCACCCCTCCACTTT	CASSLAKTGQHSPLHF
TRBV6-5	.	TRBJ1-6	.	TGTGCCAGCAGTTACTCGCGGTCACCCCTCCACTTT	CASSYSRSPLHF
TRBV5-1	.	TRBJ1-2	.	TGCGCCAGCAGCTTGACTCCAGAGGGCGCGAGGGGCTACACCTTC	CASSLTPEGARGYTF
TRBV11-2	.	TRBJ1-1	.	TGTGCCAGCAGCTTAGTGTACGGGGAGAACACTGAAGCTTTCTTT	CASSLVYGENTEAFF
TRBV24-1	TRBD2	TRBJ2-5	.	TGTGCCACCAGCCCCGCGGGGGGTGGATTAGAGACCCAGTACTTC	CATSPAGGGLETQYF
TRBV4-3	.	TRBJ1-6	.	TGCGCCAGCAGCCAAGAATCCGAGACACCCCTCCACTTT	CASSQESETPLHF
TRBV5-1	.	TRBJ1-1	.	TGCGCCAGCAGCTTGGCAACAAAGAACACTGAAGCTTTCTTT	CASSLATKNTEAFF
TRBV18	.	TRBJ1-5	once	TGTGCCAGCTCACCGGTGGCGGACTTCAATCAGCCCCAGCATTTT	CASSPVADFNQPQHF
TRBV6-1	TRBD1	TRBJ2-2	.	TGTGCCAGCAGTGAAGGGGACAGGACGATGTTTTTT	CASSEGDRTMFF
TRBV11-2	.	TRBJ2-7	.	TGTGCCAGCAGCTTAGTCGTCAGGGAAGACTACGAGCAGTACTTC	CASSLVVREDYEQYF
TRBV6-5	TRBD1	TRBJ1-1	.	TGTGCCAGCTGGACAGGGCGTCCTTCTGAAGCTTTCTTT	CASWTGRPSEAFF
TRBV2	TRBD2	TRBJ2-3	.	TGTGCCAGCAGTGCTAGCGGGGGGCCCACAGATACGCAGTATTTT	CASSASGGPTDTQYF
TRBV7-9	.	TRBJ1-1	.	TGTGCCAGCAGCTTTTCCTGGATAGGGACTAACACTGAAGCTTTCTTT	CASSFSWIGTNTEAFF
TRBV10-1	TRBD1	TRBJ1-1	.	TGCGCCAGCAGTGACCCGGACAGGGCCACTGAAGCTTTCTTT	CASSDPDRATEAFF
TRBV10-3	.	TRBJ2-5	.	TGTGCCATCAGTGAGAGGGCGGGCCGGGACAACCAAGAGACCCAGTACTTC	CAISERAGRDNQETQYF
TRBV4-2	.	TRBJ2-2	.	TGTGCCAGCAGCCCAGAGGACAGGAACACCGGGGAGCTGTTTTTT	CASSPEDRNTGELFF
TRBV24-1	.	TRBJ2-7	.	TGTGCCACCAGTGAGACAGGACGACAATACGAGCAGTACTTC	CATSETGRQYEQYF
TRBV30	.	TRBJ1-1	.	TGTGCCTGTAGCATCACCAGAACTGAAGCTTTCTTT	CACSITRTEAFF
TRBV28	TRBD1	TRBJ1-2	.	TGTGCCAGCAGCACACTGACAGGGGCATATGGCTACACCTTC	CASSTLTGAYGYTF
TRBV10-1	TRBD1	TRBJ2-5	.	TGCGCCAGCAGTACAGGGGGAGAGACCCAGTACTTC	CASSTGGETQYF
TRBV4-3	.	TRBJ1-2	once	TGCGCCAGCAGCCAAGAGGCAGTCCAACCTCGCTATGGCTACACCTTC	CASSQEAVQPRYGYTF
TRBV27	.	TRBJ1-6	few	TGTGCCAGCAGTTCCAGCTCCTATAATTCACCCCTCCACTTT	CASSSSSYNSPLHF
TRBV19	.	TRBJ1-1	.	TGTGCCAGTAGTAAAGCGGACAGCGACACTGAAGCTTTCTTT	CASSKADSDTEAFF
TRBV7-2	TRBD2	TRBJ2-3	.	TGTGCCAGCAGTCGTCTAGCGGGGGGGGATACGCAGTATTTT	CASSRLAGGDTQYF
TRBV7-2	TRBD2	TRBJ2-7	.	TGTGCCAGCAGCCTTACTAGCGGGGCCTCTAACGAGCAGTACTTC	CASSLTSGASNEQYF
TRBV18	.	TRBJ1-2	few	TGTGCCAGCTCACCAACTGACATAGGCGGCTACACCTTC	CASSPTDIGGYTF
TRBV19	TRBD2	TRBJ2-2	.	TGTGCCAGTAGTCAAAGGACTAGCGGGGGCACCGGGGAGCTGTTTTTT	CASSQRTSGGTGELFF
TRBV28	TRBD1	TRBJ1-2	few	TGTGCCAGCAGTTCCCCCGGACAGGGCCATAACTATGGCTACACCTTC	CASSSPGQGHNYGYTF
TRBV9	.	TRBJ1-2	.	TGTGCCAGCAGCGTAGCTATGACTAACTATGGCTACACCTTC	CASSVAMTNYGYTF
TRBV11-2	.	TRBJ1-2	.	TGTGCCAGCAGCTTGGAGTACTATGGCTACACCTTC	CASSLEYYGYTF
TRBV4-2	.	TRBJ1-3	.	TGTGCCAGCAGCCAAGGTCGGGGGGTAGCTGGAAACACCATATATTTT	CASSQGRGVAGNTIYF
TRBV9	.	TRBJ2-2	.	TGTGCCAGCAGCGTAGGCAGGGGCGGCACCGGGGAGCTGTTTTTT	CASSVGRGGTGELFF
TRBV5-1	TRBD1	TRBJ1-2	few	TGCGCCAGCAGCGCGGGACAGGGGTGGTATGGCTACACCTTC	CASSAGQGWYGYTF
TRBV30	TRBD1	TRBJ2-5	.	TGTGCCTGGAGTACTCAGGCCGGGACAGGGGATGAGACCCAGTACTTC	CAWSTQAGTGDETQYF
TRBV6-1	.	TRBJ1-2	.	TGTGCCAGCAGTGAAGCGGTGGGGGCGAGTCCCTATGGCTACACCTTC	CASSEAVGASPYGYTF
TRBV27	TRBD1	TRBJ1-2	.	TGTGCCAGCAGCCCTTTTCCGGGACAGGGATTTTTCTATGGCTACACCTTC	CASSPFPGQGFFYGYTF
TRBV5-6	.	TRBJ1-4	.	TGTGCCAGCAGCCTTTATCGAACTAATGAAAAACTGTTTTTT	CASSLYRTNEKLFF
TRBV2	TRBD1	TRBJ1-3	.	TGTGCCAGCAGTGAATATTCCGGGACAGAAGGAAACACCATATATTTT	CASSEYSGTEGNTIYF
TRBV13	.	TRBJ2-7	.	TGTGCCAGCAGCTTAGGGACTAGCTACGAGCAGTACTTC	CASSLGTSYEQYF
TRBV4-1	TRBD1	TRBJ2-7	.	TGCGCCAGCAGCCAAGAAGGTACAGGGGGAGGAGGCGAGCAGTACTTC	CASSQEGTGGGGEQYF
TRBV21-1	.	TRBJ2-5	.	TGTGCCAGCAGCAAAGAAAGAGGGCTCGGAGTTGCAGAGACCCAGTACTTC	CASSKERGLGVAETQYF
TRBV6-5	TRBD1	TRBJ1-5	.	TGTGCCAGCATAAGACAGGGGGCGGGCAATCAGCCCCAGCATTTT	CASIRQGAGNQPQHF
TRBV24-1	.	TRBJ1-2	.	TGTGCCACCAGCCCAGGATGGGCCTCCTCTGGTGGCTACACCTTC	CATSPGWASSGGYTF
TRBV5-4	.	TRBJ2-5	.	TGTGCCAGCAGCTTGCAAGGGGGTGGCGAGACCCAGTACTTC	CASSLQGGGETQYF
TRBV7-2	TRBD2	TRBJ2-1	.	TGTGCCAGCAGCTTAGGGGGGGGTCCGGATGAGCAGTTCTTC	CASSLGGGPDEQFF
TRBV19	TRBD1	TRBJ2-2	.	TGTGCCGCTCTGGGGACAGCGAACACCGGGGAGCTGTTTTTT	CAALGTANTGELFF
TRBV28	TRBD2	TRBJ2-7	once	TGTGCCAGCAGAACCCGGACTAGCGGGTTCTACGAGCAGTACTTC	CASRTRTSGFYEQYF
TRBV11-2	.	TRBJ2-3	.	TGTGCCAGCAGCTCATCCGGACAGCAGACAGATACGCAGTATTTT	CASSSSGQQTDTQYF
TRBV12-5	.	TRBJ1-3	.	TGTGCTAGTGGCACACACCTTACTGGAAACACCATATATTTT	CASGTHLTGNTIYF
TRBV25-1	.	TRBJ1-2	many	TGTGCCAGAGGCGGGGCAGGTCGTCATGGCTACACCTTC	CARGGAGRHGYTF
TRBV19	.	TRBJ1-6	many	TGTGCCAGTAGTGAGCTACAGGGTAACAATTCACCCCTCCACTTT	CASSELQGNNSPLHF
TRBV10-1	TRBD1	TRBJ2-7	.	TGCGCCAGCAGTGTGTCCGGGACAGGGATATACGAGCAGTACTTC	CASSVSGTGIYEQYF